Sequencing of this T cell receptor (beta chain) was carried out in a study of technical replicates of blood from several donors. The repertoire was sequenced with immunoSEQ multiplex PCR; TCRdb's copy has only in-frame clones and lacks some. This sample yields about 60,000 clones, of which about 87% are seen a single time; about 5.5% belongs to the top ten. Sequencing was performed on PBMCs. This TCR was recovered from a human donor in good health. Some clones in this sample may be carry-over from other donors' samples.

CDR3 DNA sequence: TGTGCCAGCAGCGTAGTTTCAGGGTCACCCCTCCACTTT. It encodes CASSVVSGSPLHF. The rearrangement links TRBV9 to TRBJ1-6, with a weak D call TRBD1 (5 bases). This CDR3 spans 13 amino acids. CDR1 is SGDLS, CDR2 YYNGEE, per germline. V was cut by 0 bases and J by 10 bases, with 8 bases left in between.